The subject of this entry is one TCR beta chain. Noted time point: pre-treatment sample, taken before nivolumab and TIL therapy. Sequencing used immunoSEQ v3. Using immunoSEQ multiplex PCR, the repertoire was profiled, and TCRdb retains in-frame clones only, with some absent. The table has just over 45,000 clones, approximately 79% seen once; the top ten hold about 15%. This specimen belongs to a study of TIL therapy for anti-PD-1-resistant metastatic lung cancer. Study details: Tumors carried a median about 1.6 non-synonymous mutations per megabase.

Germline V CDR1 and CDR2: MNHNS, SASEGT. Trimming removed 3 bases at V and 1 base at J, with 12 bases between. This CDR3 contains 16 residues. The genes are TRBV6-1 and TRBJ2-2; perhaps TRBD2 as D (6 bases). Sequenced here: blood, sampled at baseline. This clonotype was sampled from a man between 65 and 79 years old with non-small cell lung cancer. Here the CDR3 DNA reads TGTGCCAGCAGTGATACACCGGGACTGAACACCGGGGAGCTGTTTTTT. It codes for CASSDTPGLNTGELFF.